The T cell receptor (beta chain) under discussion was sequenced for a study of T-cell reconstitution after alpha-beta-depleted transplantation in children. V was clipped by 3 bases and J by 11 bases, with 13 bases between them. CDR3 length: 11 residues. Looked up from germline, CDR1 is DFQATT and CDR2 is SNEGSKA (reference sequence). Library preparation (for TCRbeta) was performed with unique molecular identifiers. In TCRdb, the PCR reads were re-called with MiXCR into one record per CDR3 protein. The data hold some 500,000 distinct CDR3 sequences, with 15% to 20% observed a single time. Only a few counts were recorded for this clonotype.

The sequencing here drew on PBMCs from the stem cell graft donor, taken from the stem cell graft. The clonotype originates from a human donor who donated a stem cell graft to a child with acute lymphoblastic leukemia. The chain joins TRBV20-1 to TRBJ1-1; no clear D gene. CDR3 residues: CSASSGHFAFF. In DNA, the CDR3 is TGCAGTGCTAGCTCGGGCCACTTTGCTTTCTTT.